Below, 11 T cell receptor beta chains from the same sample are listed, as sequenced in a study of cytomegalovirus exposure and HLA in healthy donors. The primer mix had 60 Vbeta and 13 Jbeta primers. The repertoire was sequenced with immunoSEQ multiplex PCR; TCRdb's copy has only in-frame clones and lacks some. The sample records 150,000 or so clones, over 75% being singletons. Sequenced sample: PBMCs. The receptors were sampled from a woman in her 30s in good health and CMV-seronegative.

The chain has TRBV7-6 and TRBJ2-3, with D uncertain. CDR1 SGHVS and CDR2 FNYEAQ come from the germline V gene. CDR3 length equals 15 residues. V was clipped by 4 bases and J by 6 bases, with 17 bases between them. The CDR3 coding sequence is TGTGCCAGCAGCTACCTAGGCGGTCCTCTTGATACGCAGTATTTT. The encoded protein is CASSYLGGPLDTQYF.

V and J are TRBV19 and TRBJ2-2; D uncertain. Trimming left V 3 bases short and J 7 bases short, with 12 bases between. This CDR3 spans 14 amino acids. Germline V gives CDR1 LNHDA, CDR2 SQIVND (reference sequence). CDR3 DNA: TGTGCCAGTAGTATCGGTCTAGTTGGCGGGGAGCTGTTTTTT. This gives the protein CASSIGLVGGELFF.

The chain links TRBV29-1 to TRBJ2-7; weak D call: TRBD1 (6 bases). The CDR3 consists of 14 residues. V was cut by 3 bases and J by 6 bases, with 18 bases left in between. CDR1 is SQVTM and CDR2 is ANQGSEA in the germline V gene. The CDR3 region has the DNA TGCAGCGTTGATATGGCTTCCACAGGGACCGAGCAGTACTTC. This gives the protein CSVDMASTGTEQYF.

The genes are TRBV13 and TRBJ1-1, with no clear D. V lost 4 bases to trimming and J lost 3 bases, with 12 bases between them. The CDR3 consists of 14 residues. Per the germline V gene, CDR1 is PRHDT and CDR2 is FYEKMQ (reference sequence). The CDR3: CASSSTSDDTEAFF. The CDR3, as DNA: TGTGCCAGCAGCTCCACATCCGATGACACTGAAGCTTTCTTT. The full variable domain, with the rest looked up from reference TRBV13 and TRBJ1-1, is AAGVIQSPRHLIKEKRETATLKCYPIPRHDTVYWYQQGPGQDPQFLISFYEKMQSDKGSIPDRFSAQQFSDYHSELNMSSLELGDSALYFCASSSTSDDTEAFFGQGTRLTVV.

The J gene is TRBJ1-1, the V gene TRBV5-1; D remains unclear. The CDR3 is 15 amino acids. Germline V gene lookup returns CDR1 SGHRS and CDR2 YFSETQ. Trimming removed 2 bases at V and 5 bases at J, with 16 bases between. CDR3 DNA sequence: TGCGCCAGCAGCTTCAATCCGGCAGGAAAAACTGAAGCTTTCTTT. Protein sequence: CASSFNPAGKTEAFF.

The rearrangement links TRBV5-1 to TRBJ1-6, with D uncertain. The CDR3 runs to 16 residues. Germline V lookup: CDR1 SGHRS, CDR2 YFSETQ. Trimming took 4 bases from V and 1 from J, leaving 12 bases between them. CDR3 in DNA: TGCGCCAGCAGCGACCAGGAGGGTTCCTATAATTCACCCCTCCACTTT. Protein: CASSDQEGSYNSPLHF.

J is TRBJ2-5 and V is TRBV29-1, with D perhaps matching TRBD2 (6 bases). There are 12 residues in the CDR3. Germline V gene sequence: CDR1 SQVTM, CDR2 ANQGSEA. In DNA form, the CDR3 reads TGCGCTGGGGGGTCAAGTGAGGAGACCCAGTACTTC. Amino acid sequence: CAGGSSEETQYF.

This clone was detected only a few times. The V and J genes are TRBV5-1 and TRBJ2-7; 8 bases are shared with TRBD2. The CDR3 contains 17 residues. V gave up 4 bases and J gave up 0 bases; unmatched junction bases: 12. CDR1 is SGHRS, CDR2 YFSETQ, per germline. The DNA of the CDR3 is TGCGCCAGCAGCCTAGGAATAGCGGGGTCCTTCTCCTACGAGCAGTACTTC. Amino acids: CASSLGIAGSFSYEQYF.

The chain links TRBV13 to TRBJ2-1, with TRBD1 matching 8 bases. The CDR3 has 16 residues. V gave up 5 bases and J gave up 0 bases; unmatched junction bases: 6. The germline V gene has CDR1 PRHDT and CDR2 FYEKMQ (reference sequence). The CDR3 protein is CASSPGQGGSYNEQFF. CDR3 in DNA: TGTGCCAGCAGCCCAGGACAGGGCGGCTCCTACAATGAGCAGTTCTTC.

The chain has TRBV10-1 and TRBJ1-1; 7 nucleotides agree with TRBD1. The germline V gene has CDR1 WNHNN and CDR2 SYGVQD (reference sequence). Germline trimming cut 1 base from V and 8 bases from J; bases unmatched to any gene: 4. There are 13 residues in the CDR3. CDR3 DNA sequence: TGCGCCAGCAGTGAGTTTAAACAGGGGGAAGCTTTCTTT. Translating gives CASSEFKQGEAFF.

This clone was picked up one time. The junction departs from germline at one end; a sequencing error may be responsible. The chain joins TRBV29-1 to TRBJ1-2; the match to TRBD1 covers 7 bases. The CDR3 covers 13 residues. Germline CDR1 SQVTM, CDR2 ANQGSEA. CDR3 loop: CSVEQGVNYGYPF. In DNA form, the CDR3 reads TGCAGCGTTGAACAGGGGGTTAACTATGGCTACCCCTTC.